This T cell receptor beta chain was profiled in a study of blood T cell repertoires in COVID-19. Across the whole study: The origin of the acute and convalescent COVID-19 samples was the United States, Italy and Spain.

This clone was seen a single time. Sequencing was performed with immunoSEQ multiplex PCR; in TCRdb, only in-frame clones are kept and a portion is missing. Of 150,000 to 200,000 clones detected, 70% to 90% appear once; the ten largest clones hold 7.5% to 10%. CDR1 is MNHEY, CDR2 SVGEGT, per germline. CDR3 size: 13 residues. V lost 4 bases and J lost 2, with 6 bases in between. The specimen was peripheral blood. The chain recombines TRBV6-2 or TRBV6-3 with TRBJ2-1; D is undetermined. This sequence originates from a woman older than 75 with acute or convalescent COVID-19. The DNA of the CDR3 is TGTGCCAGCAGTTCAAGAGCCTACAATGAGCAGTTCTTC. Its translation: CASSSRAYNEQFF.